The next 17 T cell receptor beta chains were all read from a single sample in a study of blood T cell repertoires in COVID-19. Sequencing was performed with immunoSEQ multiplex PCR; in TCRdb, only in-frame clones are kept and a portion is missing. The sample holds fewer than 20,000 clones, 80% to 90% seen once. What was sequenced was peripheral blood. The receptors were gathered from a man aged 70 or older in a cohort sampled during active COVID-19.

This chain connects TRBV5-1 to TRBJ1-1; perhaps TRBD1 as D (5 bases). The CDR3 length is 12 residues. Trimming cost V 4 bases and J 6 bases, with 10 bases left between them. Looked up from germline, CDR1 is SGHRS and CDR2 is YFSETQ. The CDR3 loop is CASSHGGAEAFF. CDR3 sequence (DNA): TGCGCCAGCAGCCATGGGGGGGCTGAAGCTTTCTTT.

This chain uses TRBV28 with TRBJ1-5; D not certain. V gave up 2 bases and J gave up 7 bases, with 9 bases separating them. The CDR3 is 13 amino acids. Germline V CDR1 and CDR2: MDHEN, SYDVKM. The CDR3 DNA reads TGTGCCAGCAGTTTAGACGGGGAACAGCCCCAGCATTTT. The encoded protein is CASSLDGEQPQHF.

The CDR3 spells CAWRRQGSTGELFF. CDR3 DNA sequence: TGTGCCTGGAGACGACAGGGAAGCACCGGGGAGCTGTTTTTT. The chain has TRBV30 and TRBJ2-2; 7 bases line up with TRBD1. CDR3 length equals 14 residues. Germline CDR1 GTSNPN, CDR2 SVGIG (reference sequence). The V gene end was trimmed by 3 bases and the J gene end by 4 bases; junction bases not matched to a gene: 5.

The table lists this clone with a few counts. V gene TRBV29-1 combines with J gene TRBJ1-2, with D perhaps TRBD1 (5 bases). Germline V gene data show CDR1 as SQVTM and CDR2 as ANQGSEA. This CDR3 comprises 12 residues. V dropped 3 bases and J dropped 7 bases, with 12 bases sitting between them. CDR3 nucleotides: TGCAGCGTTGAGCAGGGTGCTGGTGGCTACACCTTC. This gives the protein CSVEQGAGGYTF.

The chain joins TRBV19 to TRBJ2-3; 7 positions match TRBD2. With V trimmed by 8 bases and J by 14 bases, 16 bases remained unmatched. Germline values: CDR1 LNHDA, CDR2 SQIVND (reference sequence). The CDR3 extends over 13 amino acids. The CDR3 DNA is TGTGCCAGTTCTCCCCGAGCGGGATACATGGGGTATTTT. Translation: CASSPRAGYMGYF.

This clone was counted once. The chain recombines TRBV7-9 with TRBJ1-1; D is undetermined. The CDR3 runs to 14 residues. Germline V gives CDR1 SEHNR, CDR2 FQNEAQ (reference sequence). The V and J ends lost 1 base and 0 bases respectively, with 6 bases between them. The CDR3 region has the DNA TGTGCCAGCAGCTTAGGGGAGATGAACACTGAAGCTTTCTTT. It yields the protein CASSLGEMNTEAFF. The variable domain in full, completed from reference TRBV7-9 and TRBJ1-1, reads DTGVSQNPRHKITKRGQNVTFRCDPISEHNRLYWYRQTLGQGPEFLTYFQNEAQLEKSRLLSDRFSAERPKGSFSTLEIQRTEQGDSAMYLCASSLGEMNTEAFFGQGTRLTVV.

The V gene is TRBV3-1 (or the pseudogene TRBV3-2), the J gene TRBJ2-2; TRBD2 matches 10 bases. This CDR3 has 16 residues. After removal of 6 bases from V and 5 bases from J, the junction contained 9 bases not matched to a gene. Germline V lookup: CDR1 LGHDT, CDR2 YNNKEL (reference sequence). The DNA of the CDR3 is TGTGCCAGCAGTCCCCTAGCGGGAGAAGGGACCGGGGAGCTGTTTTTT. Its translation is CASSPLAGEGTGELFF.

The chain is built from TRBV27 and TRBJ2-1; perhaps TRBD2 as D (6 bases). Germline V lookup: CDR1 MNHEY, CDR2 SMNVEV (reference sequence). With 3 bases removed from V and 9 bases from J, the gap between germline ends came to 9 bases. The CDR3 consists of 12 residues. CDR3 loop: CASSLTRGEQFF. The CDR3, as DNA: TGTGCCAGCAGTTTGACTAGAGGTGAGCAGTTCTTC.

Only one count was recorded for this clone. CDR3 protein: CASSLEVAFSYNEQFF. The CDR3 region has the DNA TGCGCCAGCAGCTTGGAGGTAGCGTTCTCCTACAATGAGCAGTTCTTC. V usage is TRBV5-1 and J usage is TRBJ2-1; D is possibly TRBD2 (5 bases). Germline V gene lookup returns CDR1 SGHRS and CDR2 YFSETQ. CDR3 length: 16 amino acids. Trimming shortened V by 0 bases and J by 0 bases, and 10 bases separated the two germline ends.

The chain links TRBV6-2 or TRBV6-3 to TRBJ2-7, with TRBD2 matching 8 bases. CDR1 MNHEY and CDR2 SVGEGT come from the germline V gene. Trimming cost V 6 bases and J 3 bases; bases outside gene matches: 4. CDR3 length equals 13 residues. The CDR3 DNA sequence: TGTGCCAGCAGCCCCCGGGGGGGCTACGAGCAGTACTTC. Encoded protein: CASSPRGGYEQYF.

This chain's CDR3 is CAIKSGGFDEQYF. The CDR3 nucleotides read TGTGCCATCAAGTCTGGGGGCTTCGACGAGCAGTACTTC. This chain uses TRBV10-3 with TRBJ2-7, with D possibly TRBD1 on 6 matching bases. The germline V gene encodes CDR1 ENHRY and CDR2 SYGVKD. Trimming left V 7 bases short and J 5 bases short, with 15 bases between. CDR3 length: 13 residues.

This CDR3 reads CASSYGGTGNTDTQYF. For the CDR3, the DNA is TGTGCCAGCAGTTACGGGGGGACGGGGAACACAGATACGCAGTATTTT. The gene calls are TRBV6-5 and TRBJ2-3, with TRBD2 as a possible D gene (6 bases). The CDR3 runs to 16 residues. From germline, CDR1 is MNHEY and CDR2 SVGAGI. Trimming shortened V by 2 bases and J by 2 bases, and 14 bases separated the two germline ends.

The chain joins TRBV6-6 to TRBJ2-3; 8 nucleotides line up with TRBD1. Per the germline V gene, CDR1 is MNHNY and CDR2 is SVGAGI (reference sequence). Trimming cost V 2 bases and J 1 base; bases outside gene matches: 5. CDR3 length equals 16 residues. The CDR3 DNA follows: TGTGCCAGCAGTTACCCAGGGGGCTCTGGCACAGATACGCAGTATTTT. Translation gives CASSYPGGSGTDTQYF.

This chain links TRBV28 with TRBJ1-5, with a possible D match to TRBD1 (6 bases). Germline V gene sequence: CDR1 MDHEN, CDR2 SYDVKM. The CDR3 runs 15 residues. V was trimmed by 7 bases and J by 0 bases, leaving 13 bases between them. The DNA of the CDR3 is TGTGCCAGCAAAGACCAGGGGTATAGCAATCAGCCCCAGCATTTT. Protein product: CASKDQGYSNQPQHF.

The V call is TRBV10-3, the J call TRBJ2-7; 11 bases line up with TRBD2. Germline CDR1 reads ENHRY; CDR2 reads SYGVKD. CDR3 length: 16 amino acids. After removal of 5 bases from V and 1 base from J, the junction contained 7 bases not matched to a gene. This CDR3 is CAISPTGTSGSYEQYF. In DNA form, the CDR3 reads TGTGCCATCAGTCCAACCGGGACTAGCGGTTCCTACGAGCAGTACTTC.

The chain is built from TRBV27 and TRBJ2-3, with D perhaps matching TRBD2 (5 bases). The germline CDR1 and CDR2 sequences are MNHEY and SMNVEV (reference sequence). V was cut by 5 bases and J by 5 bases, with 14 bases left in between. CDR3 length equals 14 residues. The CDR3 bases are TGTGCCAGCAGTCCAAGGACTTACCAAGATACGCAGTATTTT. This codes for CASSPRTYQDTQYF.

The rearrangement uses TRBV6-5 and TRBJ2-2; TRBD1 matches at 8 bases. CDR3 length equals 14 residues. V dropped 7 bases and J dropped 3; count of bases not matched to a gene: 4. Per the germline V gene, CDR1 is MNHEY and CDR2 is SVGAGI. CDR3 bases: TGTGCCAGCATAAACAGGGGGGACACCGGGGAGCTGTTTTTT. Its translation is CASINRGDTGELFF.